Listed here are 20 T cell receptor beta chains from one sample, sequenced in a study of response to subunit inactivated influenza vaccine listed by TCRdb under 2018. Preparation of the library involved RT-PCR. TCRdb lists the instrument as Illumina HiSeq 2500. TCRdb took the public reads, trimmed them with fastp at Q25, ran MiXCR for clone calling and kept in-frame beta chains. All rows with the same CDR3 protein become a single entry with the most common DNA and genes. The sample data list about 540,000 distinct CDR3 sequences, and roughly 25% of these were observed just once. Together, the top ten hold around 2.8% of the sample. The same data also went into a second study, on T cells expressing NK-cell markers. The second study also describes: TCR beta cDNA libraries were prepared using 5'RACE template switching, which introduced a universal primer site and unique molecular identifiers.

The sample consisted of CD4+ T cells sorted from PBMCs, taken 11 to 12 days after vaccination. The receptors stem from a man aged 50 to 60 who received an inactivated influenza vaccine. Donor details come from another sample of the same person, matched by shared clones.

The chain recombines TRBV20-1 with TRBJ1-4; D call uncertain. Germline loops: CDR1 DFQATT, CDR2 SNEGSKA (reference sequence). Between the trimmed V and J ends, which lost 5 bases and 0 bases, there was a span of 7 bases. The CDR3 has 13 residues. CDR3 in amino acids: CSALVSTNEKLFF. CDR3 DNA: TGCAGTGCTCTGGTTTCAACTAATGAAAAACTGTTTTTT.

This clonotype was counted at least ten times. The CDR3 reads CASGGGVITNEKLFF. Written as DNA, the CDR3 is TGTGCCAGCGGGGGCGGGGTGATAACTAATGAAAAACTGTTTTTT. This chain connects TRBV12-3 or TRBV12-4 to TRBJ1-4; D might be TRBD1 (6 bases). Between the trimmed V and J ends, which lost 8 bases and 1 base, there was a span of 14 bases. CDR3 length: 15 residues.

The chain has TRBV12-3 or TRBV12-4 and TRBJ1-1; 9 nucleotides align to TRBD1. This CDR3 spans 14 amino acids. The trim removed 5 bases at V and 4 bases at J, leaving 5 bases unmatched. CDR3 loop: CASSAQGAGTEAFF. The CDR3 DNA reads TGTGCCAGCAGTGCACAGGGGGCGGGCACTGAAGCTTTCTTT.

The chain uses TRBV4-1 and TRBJ1-5, with D hard to call. Germline CDR1 reads MGHRA; CDR2 reads YSYEKL. There are 14 residues in the CDR3. V lost 4 bases to trimming and J lost 2 bases, with 9 bases between them. In DNA form, the CDR3 reads TGCGCCAGCAGCCTGCACGGTGGCAATCAGCCCCAGCATTTT. This translates into CASSLHGGNQPQHF.

The chain uses TRBV20-1 and TRBJ2-5; no firm D call. The germline V and J ends were trimmed by 2 bases and 5 bases, with 21 bases remaining between them. Germline V gene data show CDR1 as DFQATT and CDR2 as SNEGSKA (reference sequence). This CDR3 is built from 16 residues. CDR3 residues: CSARTMSGERRETQYF. CDR3 bases: TGCAGTGCTAGAACTATGTCTGGGGAACGTCGGGAGACCCAGTACTTC.

V is TRBV20-1 and J is TRBJ1-5; tentative D call: TRBD1 (5 bases). This CDR3 contains 13 residues. The V and J ends lost 0 bases and 9 bases respectively, with 12 bases between them. Germline V gene sequence: CDR1 DFQATT, CDR2 SNEGSKA (reference sequence). DNA of the CDR3: TGCAGTGCTAGAGATCAGTCGGGGGGGCCCCAGCATTTT. It is translated as CSARDQSGGPQHF.

This clonotype has a handful of counts. The CDR3 region has the DNA TGTGCCAGCAGCTTGGCGCCCACCATGAACACTGAAGCTTTCTTT. It specifies CASSLAPTMNTEAFF. This chain links TRBV5-5 with TRBJ1-1, with unresolved D. With 0 bases removed from V and 0 bases from J, the gap between germline ends came to 9 bases. Germline CDR1 SGHKS, CDR2 YYEKEE (reference sequence). This CDR3 is built from 15 residues.

V gene TRBV6-5 combines with J gene TRBJ1-1; D is ambiguous. V dropped 6 bases and J dropped 5 bases, with 10 bases sitting between them. The CDR3 spans 12 residues. Per the germline V gene, CDR1 is MNHEY and CDR2 is SVGAGI. CDR3 residues: CASSNSRTEAFF. Here the CDR3 DNA reads TGTGCCAGCAGCAACAGTAGGACTGAAGCTTTCTTT.

V and J are TRBV3-1 and TRBJ1-1; weak D call: TRBD1 (5 bases). This CDR3 has 14 amino acids. The V end lost 1 base, the J end lost 4 bases, and 10 bases lay between the germline ends. Germline lookup yields CDR1 LGHDT and CDR2 YNNKEL (reference sequence). In DNA, the CDR3 is TGTGCCAGCAGCCAAGCGCAGGGAGGCACTGAAGCTTTCTTT. Protein sequence: CASSQAQGGTEAFF.

This clonotype was seen a handful of times. This sequence joins TRBV7-9 and TRBJ2-3, with TRBD2 matching 7 bases. This CDR3 comprises 16 residues. V shed 4 bases and J 1 base; nucleotides not matched to a gene: 8. Germline V lookup: CDR1 SEHNR, CDR2 FQNEAQ (reference sequence). The CDR3 sequence: CASSSRASGGTDTQYF. DNA of the CDR3: TGTGCCAGCAGCTCCAGGGCTAGCGGAGGCACAGATACGCAGTATTTT.

This rearrangement joins TRBV4-3 to TRBJ2-2; the D call may be TRBD1 or TRBD2 (6 bases each). The CDR3 has 17 amino acids. CDR1 and CDR2 from the germline V gene are LGHNA and YSLEER. With 0 bases removed from V and 4 bases from J, the gap between germline ends came to 15 bases. The CDR3 loop is CASSQDWQGRGTGELFF. CDR3 in DNA: TGCGCCAGCAGCCAAGACTGGCAGGGGCGGGGCACCGGGGAGCTGTTTTTT.

V gene TRBV11-3 combines with J gene TRBJ2-5; 7 nucleotides align to TRBD1. Germline assignment: CDR1 SGHNT and CDR2 YENEEA. The CDR3 loop spans 15 amino acids. V was pared by 3 bases and J by 0 bases, with 4 bases of the junction left unmatched. CDR3 nucleotide sequence: TGTGCCAGCAGCTTCGGGACAGCCGACCAAGAGACCCAGTACTTC. Amino acids: CASSFGTADQETQYF. Together with reference TRBV11-3 and TRBJ2-5, the CDR3 gives the full variable domain: EAGVVQSPRYKIIEKKQPVAFWCNPISGHNTLYWYLQNLGQGPELLIRYENEEAVDDSQLPKDRFSAERLKGVDSTLKIQPAELGDSAVYLCASSFGTADQETQYFGPGTRLLVL.

The CDR3, as DNA: TGTGCCAGCAGTTACCTGGGACAGGGGGCTAATACCGGGGAGCTGTTTTTT. This codes for CASSYLGQGANTGELFF. The chain combines TRBV6-5 with TRBJ2-2; 12 bases are a match to TRBD1. Germline CDR1 MNHEY, CDR2 SVGAGI. The length of the CDR3 is 17 residues. V was clipped by 2 bases and J by 5 bases; unmatched bases: 6.

The J gene is TRBJ2-3, the V gene TRBV11-2; D perhaps matches TRBD2 (6 bases). CDR3 size: 20 residues. Germline-derived CDR1 and CDR2 are SGHAT and FQNNGV. V dropped 1 base and J dropped 1 base, with 24 bases sitting between them. DNA of the CDR3: TGTGCCAGCAGCTTAGTTCCGGGGCGGGACCCCGGGGCCGGCACAGATACGCAGTATTTT. Translating it yields CASSLVPGRDPGAGTDTQYF. The full variable domain, with the rest looked up from reference TRBV11-2 and TRBJ2-3, is EAGVAQSPRYKIIEKRQSVAFWCNPISGHATLYWYQQILGQGPKLLIQFQNNGVVDDSQLPKDRFSAERLKGVDSTLKIQPAKLEDSAVYLCASSLVPGRDPGAGTDTQYFGPGTRLTVL.

The V and J genes are TRBV7-2 and TRBJ2-1; perhaps D is TRBD1 or TRBD2 (5 bases each). This CDR3 has 15 amino acids. Germline CDR1 and CDR2: SGHTA and FQGNSA. The V end was cut by 5 bases, the J end by 3 bases, with 14 bases between. CDR3 in amino acids: CASSATGAYYNEQFF. The CDR3 DNA reads TGTGCCAGCAGCGCGACCGGGGCATACTACAATGAGCAGTTCTTC.

This rearrangement joins TRBV3-1 to TRBJ2-5; 8 nucleotides agree with TRBD1. The CDR3 extends over 13 amino acids. Germline CDR1 LGHDT, CDR2 YNNKEL (reference sequence). J lost 2 bases, V lost 6 bases, and 2 bases had no gene match. CDR3 loop: CASRNRGQETQYF. CDR3 DNA: TGTGCCAGCAGGAACAGGGGGCAAGAGACCCAGTACTTC.

V is TRBV27 and J is TRBJ2-5; D might be TRBD1 (6 bases). V was clipped by 8 bases and J by 4 bases, with 20 bases between them. CDR3 length: 15 amino acids. From germline, CDR1 is MNHEY and CDR2 SMNVEV (reference sequence). The CDR3 bases are TGTGCCAGCGGCCCTCAAGGGACAAGGAGAGAGACCCAGTACTTC. Protein sequence: CASGPQGTRRETQYF.

The chain combines TRBV29-1 with TRBJ1-4; 10 nucleotides match TRBD1. The CDR3 is 14 amino acids. The J segment lost 7 bases and the V segment lost 6 bases, leaving 8 bases of the junction unmatched. Germline assignment: CDR1 SQVTM and CDR2 ANQGSEA. CDR3 sequence (DNA): TGCAGCGTGGGACAGGGGCTTCTGAGTGAAAAACTGTTTTTT. Translation gives CSVGQGLLSEKLFF.

This clonotype has just a few counts. The rearrangement links TRBV2 to TRBJ1-5; D possibly corresponds to TRBD1 (6 bases). CDR1 and CDR2 from the germline V gene are SNHLY and FYNNEI. V lost 8 bases to trimming and J lost 8 bases, with 16 bases between them. The length of the CDR3 is 13 residues. Here the CDR3 DNA reads TGTGCCAGCTCACAGGGACCGCTGAAGCCCCAGCATTTT. Translation: CASSQGPLKPQHF.

The V and J genes are TRBV29-1 and TRBJ2-1; TRBD1 aligns across 11 bases. The length of the CDR3 is 14 residues. J lost 8 bases, V lost 7 bases, and 10 bases had no gene match. The germline V gene has CDR1 SQVTM and CDR2 ANQGSEA. This CDR3 reads CSARDRGMIHEQFF. CDR3 nucleotide sequence: TGCAGCGCCCGGGACAGGGGGATGATTCATGAGCAGTTCTTC.